A single sample gave rise to the 9 T cell receptor beta chains below, sequenced in a study of blood T cell dynamics during melanoma immunotherapy. Assay used: immunoSEQ multiplex PCR; TCRdb lists only in-frame clones, some missing. The data contain approximately 9,800 clones, approximately 90% of them singletons. The time point is: pre-treatment baseline. Sequencing was performed on blood, taken from a patient treated with checkpoint blockade. Receptor source: a human donor with melanoma.

Regarding this clone: Other DNA sequences in the sample encode the same CDR3. The genes are TRBV9 and TRBJ1-1; no reliable D call. Germline lookup yields CDR1 SGDLS and CDR2 YYNGEE. V shed 0 bases and J shed 5 bases, with 8 bases lying between them. The CDR3 covers 13 residues. The CDR3 spells CASSVGVGTEAFF. CDR3 bases: TGTGCCAGCAGCGTAGGGGTCGGGACTGAAGCTTTCTTT.

The genes are TRBV27 and TRBJ2-6; unclear D gene. CDR3 length equals 15 residues. Germline V CDR1 and CDR2: MNHEY, SMNVEV (reference sequence). The V end was cut by 5 bases, the J end by 0 bases, with 8 bases between. The CDR3, as DNA: TGTGCCAGCAGTCTCCGGATCTCTGGGGCCAACGTCCTGACTTTC. Encoded protein: CASSLRISGANVLTF. Combining the CDR3 with reference TRBV27 and TRBJ2-6 gives the whole variable domain EAQVTQNPRYLITVTGKKLTVTCSQNMNHEYMSWYRQDPGLGLRQIYYSMNVEVTDKGDVPEGYKVSRKEKRNFPLILESPSPNQTSLYFCASSLRISGANVLTFGAGSRLTVL.

This clone was observed once. An end of the junction differs from the germline gene, which may be a read error. The chain combines TRBV7-7 with TRBJ2-2, with D maybe TRBD2 (5 bases). Per germline, CDR1 SSHAT and CDR2 FNYEAQ (reference sequence). The CDR3 sequence is 15 residues long. The CDR3 loop is CASSLSGMGVGELFF. The DNA of the CDR3 is TGTGCTAGCAGCCTGTCCGGGATGGGTGTCGGGGAGCTGTTTTTT.

The V call is TRBV28, the J call TRBJ2-3; D tentatively fits TRBD1 or TRBD2 (5 bases each). Germline V CDR1 and CDR2: MDHEN, SYDVKM. This CDR3 has 13 residues. V lost 6 bases and J 6 bases, leaving 13 bases between the germline ends. CDR3 in DNA: TGTGCCAGCAGCTCGAACGGGGCCGATACGCAGTATTTT. Translation gives CASSSNGADTQYF.

This chain joins TRBV28 and TRBJ1-2; D is unclear. The V and J ends lost 7 bases and 3 bases respectively, with 9 bases between them. Germline CDR1 reads MDHEN; CDR2 reads SYDVKM. The CDR3 sequence is 12 residues long. The CDR3 reads CASTERHYGYTF. CDR3 DNA sequence: TGTGCCAGCACCGAAAGGCACTATGGCTACACCTTC.

The V gene is TRBV6-6, the J gene TRBJ1-4, with a possible D match to TRBD1 (5 bases). Trimming took off 2 bases at V and 10 bases at J, with 11 bases between the two ends. CDR1 and CDR2 (germline): MNHNY, SVGAGI (reference sequence). CDR3 length: 13 residues. The CDR3 DNA reads as TGTGCCAGCAGTTACGGGGGGTTGGTAAAACTGTTTTTT. Translated, it gives CASSYGGLVKLFF.

This clone has just one count. The chain recombines TRBV29-1 with TRBJ2-5; either TRBD1 or TRBD2 may fit D (6 bases each). Trimming removed 3 bases at V and 5 bases at J, with 13 bases between. CDR3 length: 13 amino acids. Germline loops: CDR1 SQVTM, CDR2 ANQGSEA. In DNA, the CDR3 is TGCAGCGTTGATTGGGGGGCGGGGGAGACCCAGTACTTC. Protein sequence: CSVDWGAGETQYF. The variable domain in full, with the rest retrieved from reference TRBV29-1 and TRBJ2-5, is SAVISQKPSRDICQRGTSLTIQCQVDSQVTMMFWYRQQPGQSLTLIATANQGSEATYESGFVIDKFPISRPNLTFSTLTVSNMSPEDSSIYLCSVDWGAGETQYFGPGTRLLVL.

V gene TRBV11-2 combines with J gene TRBJ1-2, with D unresolved. CDR3 length equals 13 residues. Trimming took 1 base from V and 7 from J, leaving 10 bases between them. CDR1 SGHAT and CDR2 FQNNGV come from the germline V gene. DNA of the CDR3: TGTGCCAGCAGCTTAGGGGTTCGGGGTGGCTACACCTTC. Translation gives CASSLGVRGGYTF.

The chain employs TRBV6-1 and TRBJ2-5; TRBD1 is a possible D gene (5 bases). In germline, CDR1 is MNHNS, CDR2 SASEGT. Trimming took 4 bases from V and 1 from J, leaving 10 bases between them. The CDR3 is 14 amino acids. This chain's CDR3 is CASSVWGPQETQYF. The CDR3 DNA reads as TGTGCCAGCAGTGTATGGGGCCCCCAAGAGACCCAGTACTTC.